This T cell receptor (beta chain) derives from a study of cytomegalovirus exposure and HLA in healthy donors listed by TCRdb under 2017. Describing the broader study: In an earlier analysis of roughly 500 of the donors, 250 to 350 Gb of sequence data and 117 million unique TCR beta sequences from some 170 million T cells were reported. In the later analysis, no new phenotypic data were used to find candidate immune exposures; instead, reliance was placed on TCR beta sequences and their occurrence across donors. Every discovery cohort repertoire had been produced on one sequencing platform. Genome-wide SNP genotypes for about three fifths of the 666 donors were used in a later genetic analysis, which treated that subset as a discovery cohort. Donor age, sex, ethnicity and CMV serostatus were compiled alongside the repertoire data. In an earlier analysis of 500 to 650 of the donors, high-throughput TCR beta sequencing was used to judge whether each TCR beta V gene segment behaved as functional or pseudogenic. Of the 398 genotyped donors, approximately 83% fell in the genetic ancestry cluster associated with self-reported Caucasian donors. The number of typed donors differed by locus: roughly 620-630 for A, B, C, DRB1 and DQB1; approximately 540 for DQA1; over 600 for DPA1; and 400 to 480 for DPB1. To study patterns of TCR occurrence, a later analysis re-analyzed previously published TCR beta repertoires from just over 650 donors and added high-resolution HLA genotyping. To predict cytomegalovirus infection status, the study combined high-throughput TCR immunosequencing, statistical association of individual TCRs with disease status, and machine learning. Class I and class II HLA loci were covered by the typing at four-digit resolution. The study aimed to test whether signatures of past pathogen exposure could be identified by cataloging public T cell receptors. In addition to the first cohort of hundreds of subjects, a separate validation cohort of 120 different subjects was used. The study profiled the T cell repertoires of 500 to 800 subjects by immunosequencing and related them to cytomegalovirus serostatus. On average, roughly 240,000 unique TCR beta nucleotide sequences were sequenced per donor among a few hundred genotyped donors of the cohort, with around 19% of those sequences being non-productive. Because of strong linkage in the cohort, roughly five DR-DQ haplotypes were treated as single units for association and clustering. An early release that covered roughly 600 HLA-typed donors contained about 300 gigabases of sequencing data and about 93 million unique TCR sequences. Broad study findings and their caveats: Because HLA typing was unavailable for some donors at each locus, only the typed subset was used in association tests. A cluster of highly shared sequence variants was judged likely to represent a technical artifact of the sequencing pipeline. A later analysis reported that several top co-occurrence clusters appeared linked to parvovirus B19, influenza, CMV and Epstein-Barr virus. Strong co-occurrence of HLA alleles, especially DR and DQ, made assigning TCR associations to individual alleles difficult. Linkage disequilibrium might explain the correlated functional status among segregating V segments, but an unknown experimental factor could not be excluded. An association between a missense DCLRE1C variant and V-gene and J-gene trimming of TCR beta chains was found in a later genetic analysis and replicated in an independent cohort. The study listed around 160 TCR beta chains as associated with cytomegalovirus. A further reported finding was that TCR beta sequences accurately predicted the HLA-A and HLA-B alleles for most subjects in the first cohort. In both the original and validation cohorts, the classifier was reported to diagnose cytomegalovirus status with high specificity and sensitivity. The presence/absence analyses assumed that sequencing depth was roughly uniform across donors, and that assumption may not be true. Because counts were too low, seventeen rarely observed V segments, including chromosome 9 orphons, were excluded from the earlier analysis of several hundred of the donors. Across donors, most TCR sequences were observed very rarely, whereas some public TCRs were present in many individuals. The cohort was sequenced for TCR beta chains only, and without alpha or paired-chain data the features that could be detected were limited. In a later analysis, some 18,000 TCR beta sequences were associated with specific HLA alleles at a false discovery rate of 0.05. Most CMV-associated TCR beta chains appeared to be HLA-restricted in a later analysis, and the HLA associations seemed to be driven largely by CMV exposure. The authors suggested that the approach could potentially be extended to other disease states and immunological phenotypes. A later analysis found that TCR association rates varied across HLA loci, with DRB1 alleles showing the most associated TCRs and HLA-C alleles the fewest. In vitro tests confirmed that three of the cytomegalovirus-associated TCR beta chains recognize cytomegalovirus antigens. The only immune exposure information available for the cohort was CMV serostatus. In a later analysis, HLA-associated TCR beta chains showed more clonal expansion and lower generation probabilities than non-associated chains that were equally common. Because the 87-base-pair reads could not distinguish some IMGT-functional V segments, including TRBV6-2 and TRBV6-3, those segments were excluded. Compared with the approximately 700-donor mean, donors in an Asian-associated ancestry cluster had fewer N-insertions in productive TCRs, according to a later genetic analysis. In an earlier analysis of fewer than 700 of the donors, most TCR beta V segments appeared in productive rearrangements about 90% or about 30% of the time, broadly matching IMGT annotations.

About this clone itself: Its antigen is unknown. No quality values exist for individual bases; no much larger clone is one base distant.

Library method: the immunoSEQ multiplex PCR assay. For the multiplex PCR, a mixture combining 60 forward primers for TCR Vbeta segments and 13 reverse primers for TCR Jbeta segments was used. The CDR3 region of rearranged TCR beta genes was amplified from genomic DNA with a multiplex PCR assay. On the Illumina HiSeq System, the amplified TCR beta libraries were sequenced as 87-base-pair reads. Per the source publication's procedure: In a later analysis, 70 million to 95 million unique TCR beta chains were counted across the 650 to 700 repertoires, and about 10 million of these chains were shared by at least two donors. Raw reads were error-corrected and collapsed into unique sequences by a nearest-neighbor algorithm in which closely related sequences were merged to remove PCR and sequencing errors. CDR3 sequences were aligned to IMGT reference sequences to assign V, D and J gene segments. Each retained sequence needed at least a six-nucleotide match to both a V gene segment and a J gene segment. Rearrangements were classified as productive when the CDR3 lacked stop codons and remained in frame with V and J, and all other rearrangements were classified as non-productive. Following IMGT convention, CDR3 was defined as the stretch from the second conserved V-encoded cysteine up to the conserved J-encoded phenylalanine. The earlier analysis of about 500 of the donors excluded sequences that lacked an unambiguous match to a single V gene segment. An earlier analysis of about 600 of the donors called V segments functional above 56.7% productive rearrangements and segregating when the between-donor standard deviation exceeded 5%. A statistical classification framework was built to diagnose cytomegalovirus status from the catalog of TCR beta chain sequences. V and J gene assignment, in a later analysis, came from comparing TCR nucleotide sequences with IMGT/GENE-DB human TR gene sequences. The TCRdist pipeline was used in a later analysis to assign CDR3 sequences and most-parsimonious VDJ recombination scenarios. In a later analysis, every TCR beta chain was defined by the combination of its CDR3 amino acid sequence and its V-gene family, and reads without a unique V-gene family were dropped. As a way to deal with suspected cross-contamination and a sequencing artifact, a later analysis dropped roughly 620 nucleotide sequences that were highly shared and had low generation probability. In a later analysis, a clonal expansion index for each public chain was calculated from normalized within-repertoire ranks of inferred template counts. A later analysis computed generation probabilities with a VDJ recombination model fitted to out-of-frame rearrangements, and checked the results against IGoR. In a later analysis, TCR-TCR, TCR-HLA and TCR-CMV co-occurrence was scored with hypergeometric tests, and a repertoire-size bias correction was applied to TCR pairs. A later analysis estimated false discovery rates by permuting HLA or CMV assignments 20 times. In a later analysis, co-occurring TCRs were grouped using DBSCAN, with TCRdist sequence similarity added in when clustering inside HLA-allele-positive subsets. Co-occurrence clustering excluded repertoires with fewer than 30,000 or more than 120,000 public chains, plus five with anomalous nucleotide sharing. This is the immuneACCESS table as TCRdb keeps it, with only in-frame sequences that have V and J called. A part of the clones is gone; compared with another copy, unresolved V genes explain less than half, and the rest is unexplained. The V and J calls and the clone size are those of that table, but D and trimming were determined from the DNA. The table for this sample lists approximately 160,000 clones; almost 85% of them were counted only once. The ten largest account for approximately 5.7% of the sample.

In total, fewer than 750 healthy bone marrow donors made up the cohort. All cohort members were sampled while nominally healthy, although unrecorded immune exposures were likely present. The donor was CMV seropositive and was included in the group of approximately 300 seropositive cohort members. A peripheral blood sample was provided by each donor, and peripheral blood mononuclear cells were used for TCR beta sequencing. The Qiagen DNeasy Blood Extraction Kit was used to extract genomic DNA from the blood cell samples. Looking up the germline V gene (reference sequence) yields CDR1 MNHEY and CDR2 SMNVEV. The CDR3 covers 15 residues, taking in both the cysteine and the phenylalanine. CDR3 DNA only is kept here, 45 bases in frame from base 1.

The TCR originated in a man aged 30 to 39 in good health and CMV-seropositive. The material sequenced was PBMCs. The rearranged segments are TRBV27 and TRBJ2-5, and TRBD1 matches 11 of the central bases. The J call may not be correct, given that the DNA end is closer to TRBJ2-7. The CDR3 amino acid sequence is: CASSLGAGTGGEQYF. The DNA sequence is as follows: TGTGCCAGCAGTTTGGGGGCCGGGACAGGGGGCGAGCAGTACTTC.